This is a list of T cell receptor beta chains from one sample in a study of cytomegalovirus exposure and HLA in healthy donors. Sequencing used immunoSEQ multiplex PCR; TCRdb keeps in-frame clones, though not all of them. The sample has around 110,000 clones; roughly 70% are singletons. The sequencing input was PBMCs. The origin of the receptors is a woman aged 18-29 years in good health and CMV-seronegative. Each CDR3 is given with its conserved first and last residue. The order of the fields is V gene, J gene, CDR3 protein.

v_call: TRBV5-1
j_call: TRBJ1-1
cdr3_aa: CASSLEVAGQGTEAFF

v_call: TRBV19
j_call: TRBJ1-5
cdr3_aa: CASSIGQGNQPQHF

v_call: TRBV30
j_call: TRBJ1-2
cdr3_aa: CAWSLQGASGYTF

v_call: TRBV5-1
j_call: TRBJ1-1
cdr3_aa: CASSLGERGTEAFF

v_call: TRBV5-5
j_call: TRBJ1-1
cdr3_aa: CASRPTGNTEAFF

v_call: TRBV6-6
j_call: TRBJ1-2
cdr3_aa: CASSYSGGANYGYTF

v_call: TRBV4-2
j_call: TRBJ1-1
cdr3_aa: CASSPRDRQNTEAFF

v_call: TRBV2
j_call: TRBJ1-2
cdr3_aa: CASSGRGTGYTF

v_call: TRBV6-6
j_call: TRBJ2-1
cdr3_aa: CASSPRQAISYNEQFF

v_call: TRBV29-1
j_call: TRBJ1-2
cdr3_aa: CSTSILRGRVVVNYGYTF

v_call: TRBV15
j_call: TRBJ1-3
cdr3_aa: CATSRDRGTSASGNTIYF

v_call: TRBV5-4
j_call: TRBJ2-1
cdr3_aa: CASSPGQAPYYEQFF

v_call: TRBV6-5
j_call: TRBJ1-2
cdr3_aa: CASSLTGTGGNGYTF

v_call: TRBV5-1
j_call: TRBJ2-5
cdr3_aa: CASNARGGFGTETQYF

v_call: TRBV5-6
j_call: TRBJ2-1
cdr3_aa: CASSLNGQVYNEQFF

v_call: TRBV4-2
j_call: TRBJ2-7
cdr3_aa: CASSSNRDSSVGEQYF

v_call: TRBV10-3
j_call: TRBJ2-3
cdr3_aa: CAISDKGGGISTDTQYF

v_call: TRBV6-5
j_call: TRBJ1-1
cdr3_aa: CASSYLQRDTEAFF

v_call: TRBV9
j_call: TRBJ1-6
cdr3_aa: CASSVGGENSPLHF

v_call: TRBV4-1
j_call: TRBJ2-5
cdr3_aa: CASSLVDREGETQYF

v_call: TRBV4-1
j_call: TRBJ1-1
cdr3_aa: CASSQGIQGYTEAFF

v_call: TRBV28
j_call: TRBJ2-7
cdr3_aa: CASSFLQGVLYEQYF

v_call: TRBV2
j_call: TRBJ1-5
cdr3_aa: CASHLVGNQPQHF

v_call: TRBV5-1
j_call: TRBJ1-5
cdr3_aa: CASSLDPYSNQPQHF

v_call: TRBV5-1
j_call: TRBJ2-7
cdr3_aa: CASSFEAPSYEQYF

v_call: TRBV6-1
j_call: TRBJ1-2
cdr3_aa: CASSQGGGYGYTF

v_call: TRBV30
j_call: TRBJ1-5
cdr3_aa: CAWSQGQGGQPQHF

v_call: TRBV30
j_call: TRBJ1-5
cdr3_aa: CAWNSDRGDSQPQHF

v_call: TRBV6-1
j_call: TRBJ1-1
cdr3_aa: CASSTGNTEAFF

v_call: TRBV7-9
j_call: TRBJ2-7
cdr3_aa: CASSSKDSHPYEQYF

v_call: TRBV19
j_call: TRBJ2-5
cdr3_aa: CASSTGTIQETQYF

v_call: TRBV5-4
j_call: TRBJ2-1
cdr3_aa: CASSREGAGYNEQFF

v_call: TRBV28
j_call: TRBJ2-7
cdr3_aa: CASSPHQTGGYEQYF

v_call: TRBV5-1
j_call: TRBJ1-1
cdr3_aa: CASSPGTGNTEAFF

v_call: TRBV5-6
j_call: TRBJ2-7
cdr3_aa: CACATGNVYEQYF

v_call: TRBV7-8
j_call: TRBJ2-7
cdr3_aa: CASSLGTGLTYEQYF

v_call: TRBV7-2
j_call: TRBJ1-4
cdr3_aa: CASSLGSGQFNEKLFF

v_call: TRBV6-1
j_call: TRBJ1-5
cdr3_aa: CASKGAGPQPQHF

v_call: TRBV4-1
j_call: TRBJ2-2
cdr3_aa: CASSPSGGAAGELFF

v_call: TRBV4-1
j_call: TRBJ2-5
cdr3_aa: CASSQDGTAQETQYF

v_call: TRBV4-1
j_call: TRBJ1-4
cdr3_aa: CASSLQGWAGSNEKLFF

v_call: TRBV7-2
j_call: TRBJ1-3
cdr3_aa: CASRETIYSGNTIYF

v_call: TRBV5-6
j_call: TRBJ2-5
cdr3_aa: CASTRDFGETQYF